These 4 T cell receptor beta chains came from one sample sequenced in a study of shared clonotypes between healthy human individuals. Clones were read by immunoSEQ multiplex PCR, and TCRdb kept only the in-frame ones, dropping some. The sample includes around 720,000 clones, roughly 73% of them seen just once. The sequenced sample was memory CD4+ T cells sorted from blood. As for subset: CD45RA-negative fraction. The receptors stem from a woman aged 25 to 45 in good health.

The CDR3 sequence: CAIRTGGVIQHGYTF. In DNA, the CDR3 is TGTGCCATTAGGACAGGGGGCGTAATCCAACATGGCTACACCTTC. The chain uses TRBV6-1 and TRBJ1-2, with 11 bases aligning to TRBD1. Trimming removed 10 bases from V and 6 bases from J; junction bases left unmatched: 13. The CDR3 consists of 15 residues. Looked up from germline, CDR1 is MNHNS and CDR2 is SASEGT.

The chain recombines TRBV10-1 with TRBJ2-3; 11 positions match TRBD2. The CDR3 extends over 14 amino acids. Germline V gives CDR1 WNHNN, CDR2 SYGVQD (reference sequence). The junction had 5 bases not matched to a gene; V was cut back by 6 bases and J by 6 bases. The CDR3 DNA is TGCGCCAGCAGCCTAGCGGGAGGTGGGGATACGCAGTATTTT. Residues: CASSLAGGGDTQYF.

The chain joins TRBV11-2 to TRBJ2-1; D not resolved. From germline, CDR1 is SGHAT and CDR2 FQNNGV. The V and J ends lost 6 bases and 2 bases respectively, with 14 bases between them. The CDR3 loop spans 15 amino acids. In DNA form, the CDR3 reads TGTGCCAGCAGTCAAGGGTGGGTAACCTACAATGAGCAGTTCTTC. As protein: CASSQGWVTYNEQFF.

The rearrangement links TRBV7-8 to TRBJ1-1; D perhaps matches TRBD1 (5 bases). Germline CDR1 is SGHVS and CDR2 is FQNEAQ. V was clipped by 7 bases and J by 4 bases, with 22 bases between them. The CDR3 covers 16 residues. The CDR3, as DNA: TGTGCCAGCAAGGTCGGGTATGTGGGGCCTTCCACTGAAGCTTTCTTT. Its translation is CASKVGYVGPSTEAFF.